This T cell receptor (beta chain) is drawn from a study of OX40 agonist ivuxolimab in advanced cancers. Regarding this clone: Its antigen is currently unknown.

Trimming took 7 bases from V and 0 from J, leaving 7 bases between them. Germline values: CDR1 SEHNR, CDR2 FQNEAQ (reference sequence). The CDR3 runs to 12 residues. The sampling schedule covered blood at baseline, cycle 4 day 1, and cycle 7 day 1. The table came from immunoSEQ multiplex PCR; TCRdb's copy has only in-frame clones and leaves some out. The sample lists 90,000 to 100,000 clones; around 85% were seen once. Study-level results: Antigen specificity remained undetermined for the expanded peripheral T cells. Partly responding patients at 0.1-3.0 mg/kg showed some of the smallest clonal expansion.

The TCR was taken from an adult with an advanced solid tumor such as melanoma, head and neck, liver or kidney cancer. The V call is TRBV7-9, the J call TRBJ2-7; D is ambiguous. The material was CD4+ or CD8+ T cells sorted from blood, obtained in a trial of the OX40 agonist ivuxolimab. The CDR3 DNA follows: TGTGCCAGCACCCCGGGCTCCTACGAGCAGTACTTC. Translation: CASTPGSYEQYF.